Listed here are 20 T cell receptor beta chains from one sample, sequenced in a study of cytomegalovirus exposure and HLA in healthy donors. Both 60 Vbeta primers and 13 Jbeta primers went into the PCR. TCRdb's copy holds only in-frame clones and misses some; the assay was immunoSEQ multiplex PCR. This sample has about 93,000 clones, with approximately 83% found just once. The sample comprised PBMCs. The receptors were gathered from a man aged 45 to 65 in good health and CMV-seronegative.

Only one count was recorded for this clone. The rearrangement joins TRBV10-3 to TRBJ2-5; possibly TRBD1 for D (6 bases). Germline V gene sequence: CDR1 ENHRY, CDR2 SYGVKD. The CDR3 has 14 residues. Trimming stripped 4 bases from V and 3 bases from J, with 12 bases between. The CDR3 reads CAISGNREEETQYF. The CDR3 nucleotides read TGTGCCATCAGTGGAAACAGGGAAGAAGAGACCCAGTACTTC.

The CDR3 nucleotides are TGCGCCAGCAGCTCAGGGACAGGGAAAAACATTCAGTACTTC. It translates to CASSSGTGKNIQYF. The V gene is TRBV5-1, the J gene TRBJ2-4; 9 positions match TRBD1. Per germline, CDR1 SGHRS and CDR2 YFSETQ. The CDR3 has 14 amino acids. J gave up 4 bases and V 3 bases, and 2 bases lay outside the gene matches.

This rearrangement joins TRBV5-4 to TRBJ2-7, with TRBD1 identical over 8 bases. CDR3 length: 13 amino acids. Germline CDR1 reads SGHNT; CDR2 reads YYREEE (reference sequence). CDR3 DNA sequence: TGTGCCAGCAGCTTGGATGGGCCAGGGGGCAGGGAGGTC. It encodes CASSLDGPGGREV.

The rearrangement links TRBV7-3 to TRBJ2-1; 10 nucleotides align to TRBD1. CDR1 and CDR2 from the germline V gene are SGHTA and FQGTGA. The V gene end was trimmed by 5 bases and the J gene end by 8 bases; junction bases not matched to a gene: 9. This CDR3 is built from 15 residues. The CDR3 bases are TGTGCCAGCAGCCTATCGGGACAGGGGTTCGATGAGCAGTTCTTC. It encodes CASSLSGQGFDEQFF. The full variable domain, with the rest looked up from reference TRBV7-3 and TRBJ2-1, is GAGVSQTPSNKVTEKGKYVELRCDPISGHTALYWYRQSLGQGPEFLIYFQGTGAADDSGLPNDRFFAVRPEGSVSTLKIQRTERGDSAVYLCASSLSGQGFDEQFFGPGTRLTVL.

The CDR3 DNA reads as TGTGCCAGCAGTCCCGCTATCAACTATGGCTACACCTTC. Protein product: CASSPAINYGYTF. The gene calls are TRBV6-5 and TRBJ1-2; the D is unclear. The CDR3 loop spans 13 amino acids. Germline CDR1 reads MNHEY; CDR2 reads SVGAGI. Trimming cost V 5 bases and J 2 bases, with 9 bases left between them.

V gene TRBV7-2 combines with J gene TRBJ2-3, with D perhaps TRBD2 (7 bases). The CDR3 spans 15 residues. V lost 1 base and J lost 5, with 13 bases in between. CDR1 and CDR2 from the germline V gene are SGHTA and FQGNSA. The CDR3 sequence: CASSLVRGAQDTQYF. The CDR3, as DNA: TGTGCCAGCAGCTTAGTTCGGGGGGCGCAAGATACGCAGTATTTT.

The gene calls are TRBV5-8 and TRBJ1-5; D unresolved. V was shortened by 4 bases and J by 0 bases, with 11 bases between the two germline ends. CDR1 is SGHTS and CDR2 is YDEGEE in the germline V gene. The CDR3 is 15 amino acids. For the CDR3, the DNA is TGTGCCAGCAGCGAGGGAAAATATAGCAATCAGCCCCAGCATTTT. Translation gives CASSEGKYSNQPQHF.

V is TRBV12-5 and J is TRBJ2-3; D is possibly TRBD1 (5 bases). The CDR3 length is 19 residues. Germline CDR1 reads LGHNT; CDR2 reads FRNRAP. The V gene lost 0 bases and the J gene lost 0 bases, with 19 bases spanning the gap. The CDR3 here is CASGLVLIPRTRSTDTQYF. The CDR3 DNA reads TGTGCTAGTGGTTTGGTACTAATACCCCGGACAAGAAGCACAGATACGCAGTATTTT.

The chain carries TRBV28 and TRBJ2-7; TRBD1 matches 7 bases. Trimming cost V 6 bases and J 0 bases; bases outside gene matches: 5. CDR1 is MDHEN and CDR2 is SYDVKM in the germline V gene. The CDR3 consists of 14 residues. The DNA of the CDR3 is TGTGCCAGCAGGTTCAGGGGGTCCTCCTACGAGCAGTACTTC. Protein product: CASRFRGSSYEQYF.

This rearrangement joins TRBV7-2 to TRBJ1-1, with 7 bases identical to TRBD1. The germline V gene encodes CDR1 SGHTA and CDR2 FQGNSA. This CDR3 has 15 amino acids. With V trimmed by 4 bases and J by 8 bases, 13 bases remained unmatched. The DNA for the CDR3 is TGTGCCAGCAGCTCGACTCCAGGACAGGCCATGGAAGCTTTCTTT. It specifies CASSSTPGQAMEAFF.

The V call is TRBV7-2, the J call TRBJ2-2; D is unclear. Trimming removed 5 bases from V and 3 bases from J, with 7 bases in between. Germline V lookup: CDR1 SGHTA, CDR2 FQGNSA. There are 13 residues in the CDR3. The CDR3 is CASSPDYTGELFF. The CDR3 DNA reads TGTGCCAGCAGCCCAGACTACACCGGGGAGCTGTTTTTT.

The rearrangement links TRBV19 to TRBJ2-1, with 8 bases identical to TRBD2. Trimming cost V 5 bases and J 2 bases; bases outside gene matches: 2. Germline CDR1 and CDR2: LNHDA and SQIVND (reference sequence). The CDR3 is made up of 14 amino acids. This CDR3 reads CASSLGRAYNEQFF. The CDR3 nucleotides are TGTGCCAGTAGTCTCGGGAGGGCCTACAATGAGCAGTTCTTC.

The chain couples TRBV19 to TRBJ1-5; possibly TRBD1 for D (5 bases). The CDR3 is made up of 15 amino acids. The V gene's germline CDR1 is LNHDA and CDR2 SQIVND (reference sequence). V lost 6 bases and J 0 bases, leaving 12 bases between the germline ends. CDR3 in DNA: TGTGCCAGTAGGACAGAAGGATATAGCAATCAGCCCCAGCATTTT. Its protein product is CASRTEGYSNQPQHF.

Written as DNA, the CDR3 is TGCGCCAGCAGCCCGGGCGGGGGGACAGATACGCAGTATTTT. This gives the protein CASSPGGGTDTQYF. The chain combines TRBV5-1 with TRBJ2-3; 8 positions match TRBD2. This CDR3 is 14 amino acids long. Germline V gives CDR1 SGHRS, CDR2 YFSETQ. Unmatched junction bases numbered 4, after V lost 4 bases and J lost 3 bases.

This clone showed up many times. The gene calls are TRBV29-1 and TRBJ1-1; D possibly corresponds to TRBD1 (5 bases). CDR1 SQVTM and CDR2 ANQGSEA come from the germline V gene. This CDR3 region has 14 residues. The ends were cut back, 5 bases at V and 1 base at J, with 14 bases in the middle. CDR3 in amino acids: CSVSTGLSNTEAFF. The DNA for the CDR3 is TGCAGCGTTTCGACGGGACTCTCGAACACTGAAGCTTTCTTT.

This rearrangement joins TRBV28 to TRBJ1-1; 8 bases are a match to TRBD1. The CDR3 covers 16 residues. The germline gives CDR1 MDHEN, CDR2 SYDVKM. J lost 3 bases, V lost 3 bases, and 9 bases had no gene match. DNA for the CDR3: TGTGCCAGCAGTTTGGTGCAGGGGGCAGGGGACACTGAAGCTTTCTTT. Its translation: CASSLVQGAGDTEAFF.

The V gene is TRBV10-3, the J gene TRBJ2-1; 10 bases align to TRBD2. This CDR3 has 12 amino acids. Looked up from germline, CDR1 is ENHRY and CDR2 is SYGVKD. The junction had 0 bases not matched to a gene; V was cut back by 4 bases and J by 9 bases. Here the CDR3 DNA reads TGTGCCATCAGTGGGACTAGCGGTGAGCAGTTCTTC. Residues: CAISGTSGEQFF.

This clone was counted between two and nine times. The chain employs TRBV12-2 and TRBJ2-7; the D call in the table, TRBD1, was not verified against the DNA. TRBV12-2 is listed as a pseudogene. This CDR3 has 16 residues. The CDR3 coding sequence is TGTGCAAGTCGCTATATACCCGGGACAGCCATCTACGAGCAGTACTTC. It is translated as CASRYIPGTAIYEQYF.

The chain is built from TRBV10-2 and TRBJ2-3, with D perhaps TRBD2 (6 bases). This CDR3 is 11 amino acids long. Germline V gives CDR1 WSHSY, CDR2 SAAADI. The ends were cut back, 7 bases at V and 6 bases at J, with 8 bases in the middle. The CDR3 DNA reads as TGCGCCAGCACTGGGGGGGATACGCAGTATTTT. The encoded protein is CASTGGDTQYF.

The rearrangement links TRBV5-1 to TRBJ2-7; TRBD1 might be the D (5 bases). Germline V gene sequence: CDR1 SGHRS, CDR2 YFSETQ. Between the trimmed V and J ends, which lost 4 bases and 2 bases, there was a span of 13 bases. The CDR3 totals 14 residues. The CDR3 loop is CASSLGANAYEQYF. DNA for the CDR3: TGCGCCAGCAGCCTAGGGGCCAACGCCTACGAGCAGTACTTC.